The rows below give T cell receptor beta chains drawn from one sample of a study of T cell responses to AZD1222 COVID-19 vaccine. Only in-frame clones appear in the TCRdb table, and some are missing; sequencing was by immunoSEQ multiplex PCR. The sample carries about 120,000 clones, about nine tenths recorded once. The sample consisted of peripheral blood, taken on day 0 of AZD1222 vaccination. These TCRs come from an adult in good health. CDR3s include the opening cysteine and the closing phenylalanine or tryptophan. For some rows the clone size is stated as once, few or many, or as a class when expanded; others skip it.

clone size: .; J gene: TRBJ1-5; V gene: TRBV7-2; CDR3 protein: CASSARGVYSNQPQHF
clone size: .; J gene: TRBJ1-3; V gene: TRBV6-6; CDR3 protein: CASSTPGSRSGNTIYF
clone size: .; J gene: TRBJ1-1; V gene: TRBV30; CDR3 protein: CAWSVSGGITEAFF
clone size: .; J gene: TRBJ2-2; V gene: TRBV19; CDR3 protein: CASRVGTGELFF
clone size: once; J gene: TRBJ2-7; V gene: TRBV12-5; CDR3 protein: CASIRTALSYEQYF
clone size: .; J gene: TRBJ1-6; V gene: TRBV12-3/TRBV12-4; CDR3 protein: CASSLAEHSPLHF
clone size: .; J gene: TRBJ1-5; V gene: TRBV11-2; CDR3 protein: CASSLEGPGWGGPQHF
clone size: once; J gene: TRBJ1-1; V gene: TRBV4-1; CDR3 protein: CASSLQTQFNRGEAFF
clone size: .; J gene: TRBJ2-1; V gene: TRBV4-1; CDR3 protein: CASSQVSPSGGDNEQFF
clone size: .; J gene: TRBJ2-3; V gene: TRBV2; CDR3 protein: CASIAKLSTDTQYF
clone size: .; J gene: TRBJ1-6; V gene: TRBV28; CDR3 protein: CASSLSSLGTPLHF
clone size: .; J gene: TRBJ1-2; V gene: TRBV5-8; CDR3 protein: CASSLKMGYTF
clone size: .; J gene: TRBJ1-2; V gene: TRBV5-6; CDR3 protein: CASSLEPGEGYTF
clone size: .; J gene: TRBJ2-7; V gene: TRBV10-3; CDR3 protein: CAISEPGQGYEQYF
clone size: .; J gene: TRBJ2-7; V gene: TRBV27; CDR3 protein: CASSSGYEQYF
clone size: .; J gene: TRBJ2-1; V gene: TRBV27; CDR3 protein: CASSSPSPQFYNEQFF
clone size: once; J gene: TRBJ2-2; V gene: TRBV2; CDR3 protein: CASSYGTKSGELFF
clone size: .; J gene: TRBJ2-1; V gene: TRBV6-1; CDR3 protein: CASSEQNEQFF
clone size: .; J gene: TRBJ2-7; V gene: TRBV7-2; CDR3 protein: CASSFRSGSPYEQYF
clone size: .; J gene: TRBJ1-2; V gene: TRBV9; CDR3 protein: CARGGQMSTRYGYTF
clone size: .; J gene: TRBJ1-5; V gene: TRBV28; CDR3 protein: CASSSLDRGLRNQPQHF
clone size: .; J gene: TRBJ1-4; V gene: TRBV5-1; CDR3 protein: CASSSGPQEGATNEKLFF
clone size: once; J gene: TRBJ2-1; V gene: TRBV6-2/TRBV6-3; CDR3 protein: CASSYVVGRAYNEQFF
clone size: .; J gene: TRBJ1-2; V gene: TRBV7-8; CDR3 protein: CASSLQGFAYGYTF
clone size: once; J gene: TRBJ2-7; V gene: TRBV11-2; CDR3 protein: CASSPGRGYEQYF
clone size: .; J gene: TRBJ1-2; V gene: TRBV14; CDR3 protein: CASSGPLNSHVLYGYTF
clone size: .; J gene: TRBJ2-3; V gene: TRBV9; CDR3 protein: CASSVPVGGQGTDTQYF
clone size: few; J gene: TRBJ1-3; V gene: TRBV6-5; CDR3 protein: CASRSTWGPGNTIYF
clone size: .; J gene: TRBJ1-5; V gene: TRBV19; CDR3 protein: CASSIVPGFHQPQHF
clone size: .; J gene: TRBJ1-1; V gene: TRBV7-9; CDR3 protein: CASSLKGAGNTEAFF
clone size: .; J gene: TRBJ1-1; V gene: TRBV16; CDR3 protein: CASSQSTSYTEAFF
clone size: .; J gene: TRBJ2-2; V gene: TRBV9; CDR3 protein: CPSSATPRGGVAGEAVTGELFF
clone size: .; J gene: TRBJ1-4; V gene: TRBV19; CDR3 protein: CASRQGTGVDWEKLFF
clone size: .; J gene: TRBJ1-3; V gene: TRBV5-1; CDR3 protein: CASSPGDFSGNTIYF
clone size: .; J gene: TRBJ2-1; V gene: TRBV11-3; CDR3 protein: CASSFRGAGGNEQFF
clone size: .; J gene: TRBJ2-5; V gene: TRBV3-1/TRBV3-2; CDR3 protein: CASSQESPGILYF
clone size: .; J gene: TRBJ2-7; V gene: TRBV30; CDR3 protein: CAWRVTGATYEQYF
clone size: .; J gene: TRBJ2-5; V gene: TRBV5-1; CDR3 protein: CASSAETGYQETQYF
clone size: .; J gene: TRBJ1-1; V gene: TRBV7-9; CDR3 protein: CASSLGPSGEAFF
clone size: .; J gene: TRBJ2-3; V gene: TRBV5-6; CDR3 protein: CASSWGLGTGDTQYF
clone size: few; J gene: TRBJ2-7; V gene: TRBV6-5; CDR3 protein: CASSYWPGSDYEQYF
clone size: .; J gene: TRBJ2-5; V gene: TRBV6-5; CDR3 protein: CASSLSGANQETQYF
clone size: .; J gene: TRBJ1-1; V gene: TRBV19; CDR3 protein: CASRVLQGFRTEAFF
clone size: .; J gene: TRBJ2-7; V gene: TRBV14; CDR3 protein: CASSYAYDRGLYEQYF
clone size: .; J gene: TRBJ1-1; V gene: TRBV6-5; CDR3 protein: CASSYSGQGENTEAFF